This T cell receptor beta chain was documented in a study of T cell responses to AZD1222 COVID-19 vaccine. Study-wide context: The analysis combined second doses at about 4 or about 12 weeks. Study-level results: Donors in the cohort were predominantly white British and more often female, and clonal diversity was possibly underestimated. Nearly half of spike-specific TCRs reportedly target unmutated variant regions.

TCRdb keeps only in-frame clones here, not all; method: immunoSEQ multiplex PCR. The sample lists around 170,000 clones, 90% seen once, with approximately 1.5% in the top ten. Deletions cut 0 bases from V and 10 bases from J, with 16 bases between. Germline CDR1 is MNHEY and CDR2 is SVGEGT. The CDR3 has 16 residues. In the case of this clone: Its specificity is not known.

The input for sequencing was peripheral blood, taken on day 0 of AZD1222 vaccination. The clonotype originates from an adult in good health. The chain recombines TRBV6-2 or TRBV6-3 with TRBJ1-6; the D is unclear. The CDR3 spells CASSYSEIRRNSPLHF. CDR3 sequence (DNA): TGTGCCAGCAGTTACTCTGAAATCAGAAGGAACTCACCCCTCCACTTT.